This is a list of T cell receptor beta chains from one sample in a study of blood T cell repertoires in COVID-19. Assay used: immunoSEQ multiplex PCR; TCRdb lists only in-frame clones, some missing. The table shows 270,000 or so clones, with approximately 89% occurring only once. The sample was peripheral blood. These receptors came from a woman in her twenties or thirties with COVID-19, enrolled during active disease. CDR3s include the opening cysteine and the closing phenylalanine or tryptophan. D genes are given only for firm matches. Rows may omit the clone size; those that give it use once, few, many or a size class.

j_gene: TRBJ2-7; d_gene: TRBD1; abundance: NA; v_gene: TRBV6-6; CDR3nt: TGTGCCAGCACCCAGGGGGTGGTTCCCTACGAGCAGTACTTC; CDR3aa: CASTQGVVPYEQYF
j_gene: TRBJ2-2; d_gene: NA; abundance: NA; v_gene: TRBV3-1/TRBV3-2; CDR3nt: TGTGCCAGCTTCGACAGTTACACCGGGGAGCTGTTTTTT; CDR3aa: CASFDSYTGELFF
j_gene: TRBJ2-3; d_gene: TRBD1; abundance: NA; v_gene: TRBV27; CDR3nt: TGTGCCAGCGGTGACAGGGGACCCACCACAGATACGCAGTATTTT; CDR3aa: CASGDRGPTTDTQYF
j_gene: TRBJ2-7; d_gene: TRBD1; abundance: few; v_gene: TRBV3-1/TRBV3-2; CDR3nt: TGTGCCAGCAGGTTGACAGGGGGGAACGAGCAGTACTTC; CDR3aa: CASRLTGGNEQYF
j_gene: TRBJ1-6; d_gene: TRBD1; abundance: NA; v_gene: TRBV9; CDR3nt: TGTGCCAGCAGCCCTGGGGACAGCACGCTTTCACCCCTCCACTTT; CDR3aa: CASSPGDSTLSPLHF
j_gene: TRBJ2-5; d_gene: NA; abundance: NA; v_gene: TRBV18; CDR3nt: TGTGCCAGCTCACCCCAGGGGCGAGAGACCCAGTACTTC; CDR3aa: CASSPQGRETQYF
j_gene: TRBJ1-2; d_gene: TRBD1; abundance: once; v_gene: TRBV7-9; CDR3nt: TGTGCCAGCACGGGACAGGGGGGCCTCAACTATGGCTACACCTTC; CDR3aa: CASTGQGGLNYGYTF
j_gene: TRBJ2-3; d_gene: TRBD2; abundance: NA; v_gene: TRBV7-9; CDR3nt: TGTGCCAGCAGCTTATCCAGCGGGGGGTTCACAGATACGCAGTATTTT; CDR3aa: CASSLSSGGFTDTQYF
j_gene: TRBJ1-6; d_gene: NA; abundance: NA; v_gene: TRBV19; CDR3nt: TGTGCCAGTAGAACAGGGCATTCACCCCTCCACTTT; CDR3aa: CASRTGHSPLHF
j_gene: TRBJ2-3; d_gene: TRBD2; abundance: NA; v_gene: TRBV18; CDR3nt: TGTGCCAGCCCCGTAGGACTAGCGGGGGCTGCTAGCACAGATACGCAGTATTTT; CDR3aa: CASPVGLAGAASTDTQYF
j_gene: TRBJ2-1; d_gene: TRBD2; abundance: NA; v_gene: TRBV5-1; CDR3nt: TGCGCCAGCACCGGGACTAGCGATGCCTACAATGAGCAGTTCTTC; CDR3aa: CASTGTSDAYNEQFF